The 19 T cell receptor beta chains given below trace back to one sample, sequenced in a study of blood T cell repertoires in COVID-19. This table comes from immunoSEQ multiplex PCR, and its TCRdb copy is limited to in-frame clones, with some not included. The profile shows some 270,000 clones, 85% to 90% of them singletons. The sample was PBMCs or T cells enriched from blood (not recorded which). These receptors originate from a woman younger than 45 with acute COVID-19.

The rearrangement uses TRBV28 and TRBJ1-2; 10 bases are shared with TRBD1. CDR3 length: 14 residues. Germline V gene data show CDR1 as MDHEN and CDR2 as SYDVKM. V gave up 5 bases and J gave up 8 bases; unmatched junction bases: 8. CDR3 nucleotide sequence: TGTGCCAGCAGTCGGGACAGGGGCCCTGGGGGCTACACCTTC. This codes for CASSRDRGPGGYTF.

The sample holds a few counts of this clone. The V and J genes are TRBV14 and TRBJ2-7; the match to TRBD1 covers 9 bases. Per the germline V gene, CDR1 is SGHDN and CDR2 is FVKESK. V gave up 7 bases and J gave up 6 bases; unmatched junction bases: 10. This CDR3 region has 14 residues. CDR3 in DNA: TGTGCCAGCAATGACAGGGGGTTTCTCGGCGAGCAGTACTTC. Amino acid sequence: CASNDRGFLGEQYF.

CDR3 sequence reads: CASSQEWGQGNSYYGYTF. The DNA for the CDR3 is TGTGCCAGCAGCCAAGAATGGGGACAGGGGAATAGTTACTATGGCTACACCTTC. The genes are TRBV3-1 (or the pseudogene TRBV3-2) and TRBJ1-2; 10 bases fit TRBD1. V lost 0 bases to trimming and J lost 3 bases; unmatched junction nucleotides: 10. CDR1 and CDR2 (germline): LGHDT, YNNKEL (reference sequence). The CDR3 sequence is 18 residues long.

The J gene is TRBJ2-3, the V gene TRBV28; D may be TRBD2 (6 bases). Germline CDR1 and CDR2: MDHEN and SYDVKM. The CDR3 extends over 17 amino acids. V lost 3 bases, J lost 2 bases, and 18 bases lay in between. CDR3 loop: CASSLVGGRLTTDTQYF. In DNA form, the CDR3 reads TGTGCCAGCAGTTTGGTCGGGGGAAGGCTTACCACAGATACGCAGTATTTT.

Notes on this clone: The junction differs from germline at one of its ends, possibly a read error. The V call is TRBV6-4, the J call TRBJ2-3; D is unresolved. The germline gives CDR1 MRHNA, CDR2 SNTAGT. The CDR3 has 11 amino acids. Here the CDR3 reads CASSVGDTQYF. The CDR3, as DNA: TGTGCCAGCAGTGTTGGAGATACCCAGTATTTT.

The sample holds one count of this clone. The chain uses TRBV28 and TRBJ2-7; 9 bases agree with TRBD2. CDR3 length: 15 amino acids. The junction had 7 bases not matched to a gene; V was cut back by 5 bases and J by 2 bases. CDR1 is MDHEN, CDR2 SYDVKM, per germline. In DNA form, the CDR3 reads TGTGCCAGCAGTCGGGGGACTAGCCTTACCTACGAGCAGTACTTC. Protein: CASSRGTSLTYEQYF.

The rearrangement links TRBV7-9 to TRBJ2-7; 7 bases fit TRBD2. The CDR3 runs 12 residues. V gave up 5 bases and J gave up 7 bases; unmatched junction bases: 5. Germline V gene sequence: CDR1 SEHNR, CDR2 FQNEAQ (reference sequence). DNA for the CDR3: TGTGCCAGCAGCCACGCGCGGGGGGAGCAGTACTTC. It specifies CASSHARGEQYF.

J is TRBJ1-2 and V is TRBV27, with 8 bases that match TRBD1. Germline V CDR1 and CDR2: MNHEY, SMNVEV (reference sequence). CDR3 length: 14 residues. V trimming: 3 bases; J trimming: 4 bases; junction bases outside the gene matches: 4. The CDR3 DNA follows: TGTGCCAGCAGTTTGGGACAGGCGGGCTATGGCTACACCTTC. Its translation is CASSLGQAGYGYTF.

The chain has TRBV5-1 and TRBJ1-6, with D hard to call. The germline V and J ends were trimmed by 0 bases and 0 bases, with 13 bases remaining between them. In germline, CDR1 is SGHRS, CDR2 YFSETQ. This CDR3 is 18 amino acids long. This CDR3 reads CASSLATGASSYNSPLHF. The DNA of the CDR3 is TGCGCCAGCAGCTTGGCCACGGGAGCGAGCTCCTATAATTCACCCCTCCACTTT.

This clone was picked up a small number of times. The V gene is TRBV28, the J gene TRBJ2-5, with 9 bases matching TRBD1. Germline V gene sequence: CDR1 MDHEN, CDR2 SYDVKM. This CDR3 region has 15 residues. Trimming at V came to 5 bases and at J to 2 bases, leaving 6 bases not matched to a gene. Written as DNA, the CDR3 is TGTGCCAGCAGTCTCCCCGGGACAGGGCAAGAGACCCAGTACTTC. It codes for CASSLPGTGQETQYF.

This chain links TRBV28 with TRBJ1-1; TRBD1 aligns across 7 bases. V gave up 6 bases and J gave up 10 bases; unmatched junction bases: 17. The V gene's germline CDR1 is MDHEN and CDR2 SYDVKM. The CDR3 is made up of 15 amino acids. The CDR3 spells CASSPNRDSRIRAFF. The CDR3 bases are TGTGCCAGCAGCCCAAACCGGGACAGCCGCATTAGAGCTTTCTTT.

V and J are TRBV28 and TRBJ1-4; D is unclear. This CDR3 has 13 residues. V lost 10 bases to trimming and J lost 7 bases, with 16 bases between them. The germline V gene encodes CDR1 MDHEN and CDR2 SYDVKM. This CDR3 is CATLDSLGEKLFF. CDR3 nucleotide sequence: TGTGCCACCTTGGACTCTCTGGGTGAAAAACTGTTTTTT.

The chain joins TRBV2 to TRBJ2-1; D is undetermined. CDR1 is SNHLY, CDR2 FYNNEI, per germline. V lost 4 bases to trimming and J lost 8 bases, with 9 bases between them. The CDR3 length is 12 residues. In DNA form, the CDR3 reads TGTGCCAGCAGTGCTCTGGCCGATGAGCAGTTCTTC. Amino acids: CASSALADEQFF.

The rearrangement joins TRBV28 to TRBJ1-4, with 11 positions matching TRBD1. The CDR3 covers 16 residues. Per germline, CDR1 MDHEN and CDR2 SYDVKM. The J segment lost 8 bases and the V segment lost 5 bases, leaving 10 bases of the junction unmatched. The CDR3 sequence: CASSRSGQGAIEKLFF. The CDR3 bases are TGTGCCAGCAGTAGATCCGGACAGGGGGCGATCGAAAAACTGTTTTTT. Complete variable domain (other parts from reference TRBV28 and TRBJ1-4): DVKVTQSSRYLVKRTGEKVFLECVQDMDHENMFWYRQDPGLGLRLIYFSYDVKMKEKGDIPEGYSVSREKKERFSLILESASTNQTSMYLCASSRSGQGAIEKLFFGSGTQLSVL.

This chain links TRBV6-5 with TRBJ1-1; 7 nucleotides agree with TRBD1. With V trimmed by 6 bases and J by 3 bases, 10 bases remained unmatched. Germline CDR1 MNHEY, CDR2 SVGAGI. This CDR3 comprises 15 residues. The DNA for the CDR3 is TGTGCCAGCAGCCAACCAGGGGGATCATACACTGAAGCTTTCTTT. Translating it yields CASSQPGGSYTEAFF.

In this sample, this clone turned up a few times. The rearrangement uses TRBV27 and TRBJ2-7; the D gene is possibly TRBD1 (6 bases). Trimming left V 4 bases short and J 0 bases short, with 13 bases between. The CDR3 totals 15 residues. CDR1 and CDR2 from the germline V gene are MNHEY and SMNVEV (reference sequence). CDR3 region: CASSSDRLRSYEQYF. The CDR3 bases are TGTGCCAGCAGTTCGGACAGATTACGCTCCTACGAGCAGTACTTC.

The chain has TRBV30 and TRBJ2-7, with D possibly being TRBD2 (5 bases). The V end was cut by 3 bases, the J end by 3 bases, with 9 bases between. The CDR3 covers 12 residues. Germline loops: CDR1 GTSNPN, CDR2 SVGIG (reference sequence). The CDR3 reads CAWSIRGYEQYF. Here the CDR3 DNA reads TGTGCCTGGAGCATACGGGGCTACGAGCAGTACTTC.

The rearrangement uses TRBV9 and TRBJ2-1, with a weak D call TRBD1 (7 bases). Germline CDR1 SGDLS, CDR2 YYNGEE. Trimming removed 3 bases at V and 3 bases at J, with 13 bases between. The CDR3 is 15 residues long. For the CDR3, the DNA is TGTGCCAGCAGCGCGGCGGGACAGCTCTACAATGAGCAGTTCTTC. Translating gives CASSAAGQLYNEQFF.

The table lists this clone with a count of one. The CDR3 DNA is TGTGCCACCAGTGATTCTCGTACAGGGGCAACTGAAGCTTTCTTT. Its protein product is CATSDSRTGATEAFF. This rearrangement joins TRBV24-1 to TRBJ1-1; the match to TRBD1 covers 7 bases. V lost 2 bases, J lost 5 bases, and 7 bases stayed unmatched. CDR3 length: 15 amino acids. Germline CDR1 KGHDR, CDR2 SFDVKD.